This TCR beta chain was recorded in a study of shared clonotypes between healthy human individuals. As for the study in general: Each donor's CD4 naive and CD4 memory cells filled three plates apiece, CD8 naive two, and CD8 memory one.

Overall study findings and caveats: Generally, naive subsets came out with larger estimated richness than memory subsets. Rarefaction indicated that sorted-subset sequencing remained incomplete although depth was large.

This clone was recorded a few times. Its specificity is unknown. This specimen includes other DNA sequences encoding the same CDR3. Germline lookup yields CDR1 SGHRS and CDR2 YFSETQ. This CDR3 spans 13 amino acids. V lost 0 bases to trimming and J lost 1 base, with 4 bases between them. Sorted-subset replicate PCRs used approximately 200 ng of genomic DNA. This amount corresponded to tens of thousands of T cell genomes. Sequenced by immunoSEQ multiplex PCR; TCRdb stores in-frame clones only, minus some. The data show 2,500,000 or so clones, 80% to 95% seen once. The sequenced sample was naive CD4+ T cells from PBMCs. Documented subset: CD45RA+ positively selected. This sequence was found in a young man in good health. Some clones in this sample may be carry-over from other donors' samples. This sequence joins TRBV5-1 and TRBJ2-5, with D unclear. The CDR3 loop reads CASSLAVQETQYF. The CDR3 nucleotides read TGCGCCAGCAGCTTGGCGGTCCAAGAGACCCAGTACTTC.